These T cell receptor beta chains were read from a single sample in a study of graft-versus-host responses after intestinal transplantation. Generated by immunoSEQ multiplex PCR, the TCRdb table keeps only in-frame clones and is missing some. Of 45,000 to 55,000 clones listed, 85% to 95% are singletons. Here the sequenced sample was PBMCs, taken about 120 weeks after a first intestinal transplant, on the day of a second. The receptors come from a human patient who received an intestinal transplant, so some T cells may come from the graft donor. Both conserved end residues are part of each CDR3. Fields, in order: V gene, J gene, clone size, D gene, CDR3 DNA, CDR3 protein. The D gene is left open where the match is weak. Expanded clones get a size class; other rows say once, few or many, or leave the size out.

>TRBV2|TRBJ2-5|NA|TRBD1
TGTGCCAGCAGTCGGGACAGGGGCGAGACCCAGTACTTC
CASSRDRGETQYF
>TRBV19|TRBJ1-5|NA|NA
TGTGCCAGTAGCCTGCGATTCAGGGAGAAGGATAATCAGCCCCAGCATTTT
CASSLRFREKDNQPQHF
>TRBV6-1|TRBJ1-1|NA|TRBD1
TGTGCCAGCAGTGAGGGGACAGTGAACACTGAAGCTTTCTTT
CASSEGTVNTEAFF
>TRBV2|TRBJ1-4|NA|NA
TGTGCCAGCAGGGGGGCAACTAATGAAAAACTGTTTTTT
CASRGATNEKLFF
>TRBV18|TRBJ1-1|once|NA
TGTGCCAGCTCACACACAGCGAACACTGAAGCTTTCTTT
CASSHTANTEAFF
>TRBV13|TRBJ2-7|few|TRBD2
TGTGCCAGCAGCTTTAGCGGGAGTGTGGGCGAGCAGTACTTC
CASSFSGSVGEQYF
>TRBV28|TRBJ1-5|NA|NA
TGTGCCAGCACCTACCTTGGAAGTAATCAGCCCCAGCATTTT
CASTYLGSNQPQHF
>TRBV9|TRBJ2-7|NA|NA
TGTGCCAGCAGCCCACCTCCGACAGGATCCTACGAGCAGTACTTC
CASSPPPTGSYEQYF
>TRBV29-1|TRBJ2-7|NA|TRBD2
TGCAGCGTTGAGATTCCGGGGTCTAGCGGGAGAATCGTTGGGGAGCAGTACTTC
CSVEIPGSSGRIVGEQYF
>TRBV6-5|TRBJ2-2|NA|TRBD1
TGTGCCAGCCGGGACAGGGCTGGCGGGGAGCTGTTTTTT
CASRDRAGGELFF
>TRBV6-1|TRBJ2-3|NA|NA
TGTGCCAGCAGTCCGAGCACAGATACGCAGTATTTT
CASSPSTDTQYF
>TRBV7-9|TRBJ1-2|NA|NA
TGTGCCAGCAGCTTAATGGAGGGCGGCTATGGCTACACCTTC
CASSLMEGGYGYTF
>TRBV28|TRBJ2-5|once|TRBD2
TGTGCCAGCAGTTTTTTCTGGACTAGCGGCCAAGAGACCCAGTACTTC
CASSFFWTSGQETQYF
>TRBV30|TRBJ1-1|NA|TRBD1
TGTGCCTACGGACAGGGGAGGACTGAAGCTTTCTTT
CAYGQGRTEAFF
>TRBV19|TRBJ1-4|few|NA
TGTGCCAGTAGTATTGTTCGGCTTAATGAAAAACTGTTTTTT
CASSIVRLNEKLFF
>TRBV10-2|TRBJ2-7|NA|NA
TGCGCCAGCAGGGAAGCAGGGTTAATCTCCGAGCAGTACTTC
CASREAGLISEQYF
>TRBV18|TRBJ2-5|NA|NA
TGTGCCAGCTCACCGGGCAGGAACCAAGAGACCCAGTACTTC
CASSPGRNQETQYF
>TRBV18|TRBJ2-5|once|NA
TGTGCCAGCTCACCAGCTCCAGATACAAAAGAGACCCAGTACTTC
CASSPAPDTKETQYF
>TRBV9|TRBJ2-3|NA|NA
TGTGCCAGCAGCGTCCGGCCCCAGCAATCCGTAGATACGCAGTATTTT
CASSVRPQQSVDTQYF
>TRBV9|TRBJ2-7|NA|TRBD2
TGTGCCAGCAGCGTAAGGGCTAGCGGTCCCTACGAGCAGTACTTC
CASSVRASGPYEQYF
>TRBV30|TRBJ1-3|NA|NA
TGTGCCTGGGGAATAGGTCCCCGAAACACCATATATTTT
CAWGIGPRNTIYF
>TRBV9|TRBJ2-2|once|TRBD2
TGTGCCAGCAGCGTACCTAAAGCGGGAGTCAACACCGGGGAGCTGTTTTTT
CASSVPKAGVNTGELFF
>TRBV5-1|TRBJ2-3|once|TRBD2
TGCGCCAGCAGCCTAGGGACTAGCGGCCTTTCGGGCGCAGATACGCAGTATTTT
CASSLGTSGLSGADTQYF